Reported below is one T cell receptor beta chain. The entry originates in a study of human T cells and chemical hapten exposure. Time point described: patch test 1, 2 weeks after DPC sensitization. Treatment denoted: therapeutic diphenylcyclopropenone sensitization with weekly scalp DPC. Phlebotomy was performed prior to application of every patch test. TCRdb reprocessed the RACE reads via MiXCR and lists one record per CDR3 protein. The sample contains approximately 49,000 distinct CDR3 sequences, 9.3% of which appear only once. This clonotype was obtained from a woman in her 50s with alopecia areata. Some clones in this sample may be carry-over from other donors' samples. Material: whole blood, obtained in connection with sensitization to the hapten diphenylcyclopropenone (DPC).

The chain's CDR3 is CASSSLTGGADEAFF. The CDR3 DNA follows: TGTGCCAGCAGTTCCCTGACAGGGGGCGCGGATGAAGCTTTCTTT. The chain is built from TRBV28 and TRBJ1-1, with 10 nucleotides matching TRBD1. Germline V gene lookup returns CDR1 MDHEN and CDR2 SYDVKM. The trim removed 4 bases at V and 7 bases at J, leaving 9 bases unmatched. This CDR3 is built from 15 residues.